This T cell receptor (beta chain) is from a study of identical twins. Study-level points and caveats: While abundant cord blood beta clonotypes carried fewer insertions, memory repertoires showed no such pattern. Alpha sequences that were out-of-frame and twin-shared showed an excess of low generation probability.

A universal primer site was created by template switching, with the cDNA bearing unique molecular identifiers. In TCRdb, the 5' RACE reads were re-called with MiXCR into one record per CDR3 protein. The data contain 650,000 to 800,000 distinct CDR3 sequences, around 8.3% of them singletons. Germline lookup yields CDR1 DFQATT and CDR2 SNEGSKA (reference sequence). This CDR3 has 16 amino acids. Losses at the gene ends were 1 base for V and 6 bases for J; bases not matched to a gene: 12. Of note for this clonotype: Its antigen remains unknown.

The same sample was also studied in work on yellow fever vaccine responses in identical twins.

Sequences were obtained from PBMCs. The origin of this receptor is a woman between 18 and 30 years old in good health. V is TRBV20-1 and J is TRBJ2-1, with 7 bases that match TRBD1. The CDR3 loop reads CSARGPRGRVSNEQFF. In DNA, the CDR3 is TGCAGTGCTAGAGGGCCTAGGGGGCGAGTTTCCAATGAGCAGTTCTTC.